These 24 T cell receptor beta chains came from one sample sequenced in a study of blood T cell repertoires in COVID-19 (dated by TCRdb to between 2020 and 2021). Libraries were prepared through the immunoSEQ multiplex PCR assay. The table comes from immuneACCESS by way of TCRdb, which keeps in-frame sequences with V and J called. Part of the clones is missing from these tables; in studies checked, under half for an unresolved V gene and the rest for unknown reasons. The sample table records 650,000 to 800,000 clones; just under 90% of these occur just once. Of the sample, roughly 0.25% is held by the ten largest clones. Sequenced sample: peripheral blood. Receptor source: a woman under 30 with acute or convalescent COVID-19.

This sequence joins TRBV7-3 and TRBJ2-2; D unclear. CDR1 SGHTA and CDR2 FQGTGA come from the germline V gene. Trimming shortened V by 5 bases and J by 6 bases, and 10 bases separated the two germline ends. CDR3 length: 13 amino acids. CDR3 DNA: TGTGCCAGCAGCCCCTTTCGGGCCGGGGAGCTGTTTTTT. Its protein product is CASSPFRAGELFF.

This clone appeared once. The CDR3 loop is CASSQMVGASTDTQYF. CDR3 nucleotides: TGTGCCAGCAGCCAAATGGTGGGGGCGAGCACAGATACGCAGTATTTT. The chain carries TRBV7-2 and TRBJ2-3; TRBD1 is a possible D gene (6 bases). Germline assignment: CDR1 SGHTA and CDR2 FQGNSA. The CDR3 sequence is 16 residues long. The ends were cut back, 5 bases at V and 0 bases at J, with 15 bases in the middle.

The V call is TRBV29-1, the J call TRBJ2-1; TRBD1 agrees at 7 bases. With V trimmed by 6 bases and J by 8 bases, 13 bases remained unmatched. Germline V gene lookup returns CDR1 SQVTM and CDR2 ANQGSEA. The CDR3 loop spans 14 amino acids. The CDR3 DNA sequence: TGCAGCGTGCTGTACCGGGACAGTTTGGATGAGCAGTTCTTC. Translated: CSVLYRDSLDEQFF.

This CDR3 is CASSPSRAGRGTDTQYF. DNA of the CDR3: TGTGCCAGCTCACCTAGTCGGGCGGGACGGGGCACAGATACGCAGTATTTT. This chain links TRBV18 with TRBJ2-3, with D maybe TRBD2 (6 bases). With 3 bases removed from V and 1 base from J, the gap between germline ends came to 17 bases. CDR1 is KGHSH and CDR2 is LQKENI in the germline V gene. This CDR3 is built from 17 residues.

DNA for the CDR3: TGTGCCAGCAGATCAGGGGGTCGTGGCTACACCTTC. It encodes CASRSGGRGYTF. This chain joins TRBV11-2 and TRBJ1-2, with TRBD1 matching over 7 bases. The CDR3 runs 12 residues. J gave up 7 bases and V 6 bases, and 5 bases lay outside the gene matches. CDR1 is SGHAT, CDR2 FQNNGV, per germline.

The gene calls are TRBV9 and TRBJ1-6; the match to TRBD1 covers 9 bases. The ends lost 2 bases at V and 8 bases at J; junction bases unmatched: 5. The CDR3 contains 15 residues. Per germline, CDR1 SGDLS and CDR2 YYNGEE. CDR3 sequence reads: CASSVRDRDDSPLHF. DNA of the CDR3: TGTGCCAGCAGCGTCCGGGACAGGGATGATTCACCCCTCCACTTT.

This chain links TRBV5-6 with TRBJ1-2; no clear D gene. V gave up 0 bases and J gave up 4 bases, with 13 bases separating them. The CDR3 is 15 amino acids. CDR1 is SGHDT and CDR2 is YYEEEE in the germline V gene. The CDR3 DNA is TGTGCCAGCAGCTTGGGGGCCATAGAGTTCTATGGCTACACCTTC. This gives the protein CASSLGAIEFYGYTF.

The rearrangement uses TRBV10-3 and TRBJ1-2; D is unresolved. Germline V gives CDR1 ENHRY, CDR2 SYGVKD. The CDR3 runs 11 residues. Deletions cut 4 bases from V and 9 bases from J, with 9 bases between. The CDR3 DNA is TGTGCCATCAGTGTGAGGGAGCGCTACACCTTC. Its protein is CAISVRERYTF.

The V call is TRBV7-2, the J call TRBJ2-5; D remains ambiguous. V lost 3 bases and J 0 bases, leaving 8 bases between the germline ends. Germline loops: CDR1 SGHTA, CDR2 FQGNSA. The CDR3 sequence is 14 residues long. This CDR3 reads CASSLKSHQETQYF. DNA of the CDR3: TGTGCCAGCAGCTTGAAGAGTCACCAAGAGACCCAGTACTTC.

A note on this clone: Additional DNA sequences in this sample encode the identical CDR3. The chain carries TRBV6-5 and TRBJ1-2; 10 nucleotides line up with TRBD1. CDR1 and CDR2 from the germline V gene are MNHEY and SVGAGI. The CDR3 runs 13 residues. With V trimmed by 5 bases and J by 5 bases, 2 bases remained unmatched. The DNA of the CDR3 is TGTGCCAGCAGTCGGGGACAGGGGTATGGCTACACCTTC. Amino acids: CASSRGQGYGYTF.

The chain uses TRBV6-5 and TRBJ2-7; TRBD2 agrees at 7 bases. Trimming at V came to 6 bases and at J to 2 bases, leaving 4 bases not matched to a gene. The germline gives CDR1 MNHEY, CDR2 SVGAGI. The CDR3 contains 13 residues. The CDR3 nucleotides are TGTGCCAGCAGCTTTGGACTAGCCTACGAGCAGTACTTC. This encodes CASSFGLAYEQYF.

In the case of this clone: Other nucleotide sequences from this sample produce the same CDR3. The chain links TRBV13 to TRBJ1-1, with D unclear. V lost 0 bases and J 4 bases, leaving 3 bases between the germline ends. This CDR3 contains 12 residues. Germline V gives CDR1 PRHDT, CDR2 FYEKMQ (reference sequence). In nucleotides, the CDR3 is TGTGCCAGCAGCTTAGGCCGCACTGAAGCTTTCTTT. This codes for CASSLGRTEAFF.

The CDR3 bases are TGCGCCAGCAGTGTTCAGAACTCCTACGAGCAGTACTTC. Residues: CASSVQNSYEQYF. The chain links TRBV5-1 to TRBJ2-7; no clear D gene. CDR1 and CDR2 (germline): SGHRS, YFSETQ. V shed 5 bases and J shed 0 bases, with 9 bases lying between them. The CDR3 is 13 amino acids.

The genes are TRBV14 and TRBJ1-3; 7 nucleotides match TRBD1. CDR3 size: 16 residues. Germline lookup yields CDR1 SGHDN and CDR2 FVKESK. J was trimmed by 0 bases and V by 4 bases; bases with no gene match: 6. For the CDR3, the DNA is TGTGCCAGCAGCCGGACGGGACAGAGCTCTGGAAACACCATATATTTT. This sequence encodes CASSRTGQSSGNTIYF.

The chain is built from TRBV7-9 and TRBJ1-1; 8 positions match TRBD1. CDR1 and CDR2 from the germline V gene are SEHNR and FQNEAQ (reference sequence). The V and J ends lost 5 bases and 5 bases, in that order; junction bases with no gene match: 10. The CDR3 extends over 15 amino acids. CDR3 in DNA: TGTGCCAGCAGCGCACCCGACAGGGGAGGTACTGAAGCTTTCTTT. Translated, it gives CASSAPDRGGTEAFF. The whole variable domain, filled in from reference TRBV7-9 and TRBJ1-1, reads DTGVSQNPRHKITKRGQNVTFRCDPISEHNRLYWYRQTLGQGPEFLTYFQNEAQLEKSRLLSDRFSAERPKGSFSTLEIQRTEQGDSAMYLCASSAPDRGGTEAFFGQGTRLTVV.

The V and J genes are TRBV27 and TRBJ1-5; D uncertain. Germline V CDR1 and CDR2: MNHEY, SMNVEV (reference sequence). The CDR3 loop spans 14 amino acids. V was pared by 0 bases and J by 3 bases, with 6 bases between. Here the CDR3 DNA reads TGTGCCAGCAGTTTATCTATCTCCAATCAGCCCCAGCATTTT. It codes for CASSLSISNQPQHF.

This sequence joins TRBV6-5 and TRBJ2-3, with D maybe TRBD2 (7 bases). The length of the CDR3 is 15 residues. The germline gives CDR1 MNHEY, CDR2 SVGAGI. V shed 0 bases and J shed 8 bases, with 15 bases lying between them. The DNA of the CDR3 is TGTGCCAGCAGTTACTCTGGGGGGGCCACGGGTACGCAGTATTTT. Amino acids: CASSYSGGATGTQYF.

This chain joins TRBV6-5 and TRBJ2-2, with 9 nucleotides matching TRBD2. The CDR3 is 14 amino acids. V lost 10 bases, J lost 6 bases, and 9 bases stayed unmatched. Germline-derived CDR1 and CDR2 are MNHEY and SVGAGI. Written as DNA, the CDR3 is TGTGCCATCTCTGGCGGGAGGGCTCCCGGGGAGCTGTTTTTT. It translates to CAISGGRAPGELFF.

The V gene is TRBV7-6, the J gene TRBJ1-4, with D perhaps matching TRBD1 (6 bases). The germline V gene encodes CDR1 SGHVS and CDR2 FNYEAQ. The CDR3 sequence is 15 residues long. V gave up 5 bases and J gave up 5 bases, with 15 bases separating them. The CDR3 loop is CASSKQGWGNEKLFF. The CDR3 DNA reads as TGTGCCAGCAGCAAACAGGGCTGGGGGAATGAAAAACTGTTTTTT.

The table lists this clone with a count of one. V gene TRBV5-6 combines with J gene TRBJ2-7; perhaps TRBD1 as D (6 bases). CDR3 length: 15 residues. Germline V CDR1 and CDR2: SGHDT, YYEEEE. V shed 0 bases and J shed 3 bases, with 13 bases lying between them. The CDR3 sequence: CASSLALRGYYEQYF. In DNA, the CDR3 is TGTGCCAGCAGCTTGGCCCTCAGGGGCTACTACGAGCAGTACTTC.

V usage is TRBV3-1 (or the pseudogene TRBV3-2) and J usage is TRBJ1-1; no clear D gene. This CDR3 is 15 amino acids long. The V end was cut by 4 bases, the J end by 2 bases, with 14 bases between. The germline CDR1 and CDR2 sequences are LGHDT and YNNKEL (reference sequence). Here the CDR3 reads CASSPRRDTNTEAFF. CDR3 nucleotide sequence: TGTGCCAGCAGCCCCAGGCGGGATACCAACACTGAAGCTTTCTTT.

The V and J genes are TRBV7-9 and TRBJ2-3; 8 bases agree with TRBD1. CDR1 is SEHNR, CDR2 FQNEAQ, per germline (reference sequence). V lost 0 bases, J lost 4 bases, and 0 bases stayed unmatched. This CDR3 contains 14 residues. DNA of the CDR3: TGTGCCAGCAGCTTAGCACAGGGGGCAGATACGCAGTATTTT. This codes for CASSLAQGADTQYF.

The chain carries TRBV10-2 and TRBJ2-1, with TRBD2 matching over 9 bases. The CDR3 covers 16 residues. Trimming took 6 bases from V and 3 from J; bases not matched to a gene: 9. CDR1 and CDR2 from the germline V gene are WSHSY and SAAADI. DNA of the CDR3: TGCGCCAGCAGGAAGGGTGGGACTAGCTTCTACAATGAGCAGTTCTTC. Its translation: CASRKGGTSFYNEQFF.

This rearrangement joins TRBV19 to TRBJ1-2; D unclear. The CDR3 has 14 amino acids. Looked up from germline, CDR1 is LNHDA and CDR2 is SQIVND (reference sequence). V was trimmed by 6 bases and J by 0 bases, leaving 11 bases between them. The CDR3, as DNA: TGTGCCAGTAGACCAGCGTATTCTAACTATGGCTACACCTTC. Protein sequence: CASRPAYSNYGYTF.